What follows are 18 T cell receptor beta chains derived from one specimen sequenced in a study of T-cell memory formation after mild COVID-19. TCRdb re-analysed the 5' RACE reads in MiXCR, keeping a single row per CDR3 protein. The sample lists some 300,000 distinct CDR3 sequences; roughly 19% were seen once. Sequencing was carried out using PBMCs or a T cell subset sorted from them (not recorded which). These receptors originate from a man between 18 and 35 years old who had mild COVID-19 (a few samples of this study predate the infection). Cell type and time point are not known.

The V gene is TRBV7-2, the J gene TRBJ1-1; 7 bases align to TRBD1. The CDR3 is made up of 11 amino acids. Unmatched junction bases numbered 5, after V lost 5 bases and J lost 11 bases. Germline V lookup: CDR1 SGHTA, CDR2 FQGNSA. This chain's CDR3 is CASSNRGAAFF. CDR3 nucleotides: TGTGCCAGCAGCAACAGGGGCGCGGCTTTCTTT.

This chain connects TRBV12-3 or TRBV12-4 to TRBJ2-2, with a weak D call TRBD1 (6 bases). V gave up 3 bases and J gave up 6 bases, with 11 bases separating them. The length of the CDR3 is 14 residues. The CDR3 DNA sequence: TGTGCCAGCAGTTTGCAACAGGGACCCGGGGAGCTGTTTTTT. Translated, it gives CASSLQQGPGELFF.

V and J are TRBV7-6 and TRBJ2-7; TRBD2 matches 8 bases. Trimming removed 5 bases from V and 0 bases from J; junction bases left unmatched: 12. The CDR3 runs to 17 residues. CDR1 and CDR2 from the germline V gene are SGHVS and FNYEAQ. The DNA for the CDR3 is TGTGCCAGCAGCCTCGGGGGTAGCGGGGTCCTCTCCTACGAGCAGTACTTC. Its translation is CASSLGGSGVLSYEQYF.

The gene calls are TRBV7-9 and TRBJ1-4; maybe TRBD1 (5 bases). The germline V gene encodes CDR1 SEHNR and CDR2 FQNEAQ (reference sequence). V was pared by 4 bases and J by 8 bases, with 17 bases between. This CDR3 spans 15 amino acids. CDR3 in amino acids: CASSSEGLVGEKLFF. The CDR3 region has the DNA TGTGCCAGCAGCTCTGAGGGACTGGTTGGAGAAAAACTGTTTTTT.

This clonotype was seen at least ten times. The CDR3 sequence: CASSFGQTYEQYF. CDR3 nucleotide sequence: TGCGCCAGCAGCTTCGGTCAAACCTACGAGCAGTACTTC. J is TRBJ2-7 and V is TRBV5-1; D not resolved. Per the germline V gene, CDR1 is SGHRS and CDR2 is YFSETQ. This CDR3 has 13 residues. Between the trimmed V and J ends, which lost 2 bases and 2 bases, there was a span of 8 bases.

This CDR3 is CASSLRGPHYNEQFF. The CDR3 DNA reads TGTGCCAGCAGCCTGCGGGGTCCTCACTACAATGAGCAGTTCTTC. The rearrangement uses TRBV7-2 and TRBJ2-1, with D possibly being TRBD2 (6 bases). There are 15 residues in the CDR3. CDR1 SGHTA and CDR2 FQGNSA come from the germline V gene. The V end lost 5 bases, the J end lost 3 bases, and 14 bases lay between the germline ends.

This clonotype turned up a few times. The CDR3 here is CASSYSGTGGLGGYTF. DNA of the CDR3: TGTGCCAGCAGTTACTCCGGGACAGGGGGCTTGGGCGGCTACACCTTC. The V call is TRBV6-5, the J call TRBJ1-2, with 12 bases that match TRBD1. This CDR3 comprises 16 residues. Germline trimming cut 0 bases from V and 8 bases from J; bases unmatched to any gene: 7. The germline gives CDR1 MNHEY, CDR2 SVGAGI.

This clonotype was counted ten times or more. This chain uses TRBV6-5 with TRBJ1-1; possible D gene TRBD1, 5 bases. CDR1 is MNHEY and CDR2 is SVGAGI in the germline V gene. This CDR3 contains 14 residues. Trimming removed 2 bases from V and 5 bases from J, with 12 bases in between. CDR3 residues: CASSYVGGKTEAFF. As DNA, the CDR3 is TGTGCCAGCAGTTACGTGGGGGGAAAGACTGAAGCTTTCTTT.

This clonotype showed up just a few times. This chain links TRBV7-6 with TRBJ1-3; TRBD1 matches at 8 bases. Germline trimming cut 6 bases from V and 0 bases from J; bases unmatched to any gene: 10. Germline V gene lookup returns CDR1 SGHVS and CDR2 FNYEAQ. This CDR3 has 17 residues. This chain's CDR3 is CASRPTRTGISGNTIYF. The CDR3 coding sequence is TGTGCCAGCAGACCGACCCGGACAGGGATCTCTGGAAACACCATATATTTT. The whole variable domain, remainder taken from reference TRBV7-6 and TRBJ1-3, is GAGVSQSPRYKVTKRGQDVALRCDPISGHVSLYWYRQALGQGPEFLTYFNYEAQQDKSGLPNDRFSAERPEGSISTLTIQRTEQRDSAMYRCASRPTRTGISGNTIYFGEGSWLTVV.

V gene TRBV7-9 combines with J gene TRBJ1-2, with D perhaps matching TRBD1 (5 bases). Germline lookup yields CDR1 SEHNR and CDR2 FQNEAQ (reference sequence). CDR3 length: 14 amino acids. Deletions cut 5 bases from V and 0 bases from J, with 10 bases between. CDR3 nucleotides: TGTGCCAGCAGCACCCGGGGGGCTAACTATGGCTACACCTTC. Protein product: CASSTRGANYGYTF.

The table lists this clonotype with a few counts. The chain uses TRBV6-5 and TRBJ2-6, with TRBD1 matching 8 bases. From germline, CDR1 is MNHEY and CDR2 SVGAGI. The CDR3 length is 17 residues. V shed 6 bases and J 1 base; nucleotides not matched to a gene: 8. In nucleotides, the CDR3 is TGTGCCAGCAGCCGGACAGGGCTGTTTTCTGGGGCCAACGTCCTGACTTTC. Translation gives CASSRTGLFSGANVLTF.

With regard to this clonotype: One junction end disagrees with the germline gene, perhaps due to a read error. The chain links TRBV7-2 to TRBJ1-2; 7 bases line up with TRBD1. This CDR3 region has 12 residues. The germline CDR1 and CDR2 sequences are SGHTA and FQGNSA. The CDR3 region has the DNA TGTGCCAGCAGCTTAGGGGGGGACAGCACCTATTTC. Translated: CASSLGGDSTYF.

This clonotype has more than one count but fewer than ten. The rearrangement uses TRBV6-5 and TRBJ1-2, with a weak D call TRBD1 (6 bases). Germline V gene sequence: CDR1 MNHEY, CDR2 SVGAGI. The CDR3 has 13 amino acids. With 5 bases removed from V and 14 bases from J, the gap between germline ends came to 21 bases. The CDR3 loop is CASSPQRGAEDTF. As DNA, the CDR3 is TGTGCCAGCAGTCCCCAGCGGGGGGCCGAGGATACCTTC.

This chain connects TRBV20-1 to TRBJ2-3; 9 positions agree with TRBD2. This CDR3 has 14 residues. Germline loops: CDR1 DFQATT, CDR2 SNEGSKA (reference sequence). J lost 2 bases, V lost 4 bases, and 4 bases had no gene match. In DNA form, the CDR3 reads TGCAGTGCTATAGCGGGGGTTACCACAGATACGCAGTATTTT. Translating gives CSAIAGVTTDTQYF.

There are a few counts of this clonotype. The chain is built from TRBV4-1 and TRBJ1-1, with D unclear. The CDR3 has 14 amino acids. The V and J ends lost 3 bases and 1 base respectively, with 9 bases between them. The V gene's germline CDR1 is MGHRA and CDR2 YSYEKL. CDR3 sequence: CASSQYQRNTEAFF. In DNA form, the CDR3 reads TGCGCCAGCAGCCAGTATCAGAGGAACACTGAAGCTTTCTTT.

This clonotype was picked up a small number of times. The rearrangement links TRBV20-1 to TRBJ2-1; D gene uncertain. V gave up 6 bases and J gave up 0 bases, with 15 bases separating them. CDR3 length: 15 residues. Germline values: CDR1 DFQATT, CDR2 SNEGSKA (reference sequence). In nucleotides, the CDR3 is TGCAGTGCACCCCGCCGGGCGAACTCCTACAATGAGCAGTTCTTC. Translating it yields CSAPRRANSYNEQFF.

The table lists this clonotype with many counts. The J gene is TRBJ2-1, the V gene TRBV3-1, with a weak D call TRBD2 (5 bases). The V and J ends lost 2 bases and 10 bases respectively, with 12 bases between them. This CDR3 has 13 amino acids. CDR1 is LGHDT and CDR2 is YNNKEL in the germline V gene (reference sequence). The CDR3: CASSQFLGVEQFF. In DNA form, the CDR3 reads TGTGCCAGCAGCCAATTCCTGGGAGTCGAGCAGTTCTTC.

This clonotype showed up just a few times. The gene calls are TRBV4-2 and TRBJ2-7; D remains unclear. This CDR3 is built from 11 residues. The germline V gene has CDR1 LGHNA and CDR2 YNFKEQ. The V end lost 0 bases, the J end lost 7 bases, and 4 bases lay between the germline ends. CDR3 sequence (DNA): TGTGCCAGCAGCCAAGAGGCTGAGCAGTACTTC. Its protein is CASSQEAEQYF.